This TCR beta chain was identified during a study of T-cell reconstitution after alpha-beta-depleted transplantation in children. Study-level points and caveats: Several hundred graft clones that had expanded were reportedly the source of alpha-beta T cells about two months after transplant.

This clonotype was seen only a few times. Its cognate antigen is unknown. Trimming removed 4 bases from V and 0 bases from J; junction bases left unmatched: 3. The germline CDR1 and CDR2 sequences are SGHRS and YFSETQ. The length of the CDR3 is 14 residues. Unique molecular identifiers were incorporated when the TCRbeta library was constructed. One entry per CDR3 protein results from TCRdb running MiXCR on the PCR reads. The sample contains 800,000 to 1,000,000 distinct CDR3 sequences, about 29% of which appear only once. The chain is built from TRBV5-1 and TRBJ2-7; 8 bases agree with TRBD2. The sequence came from a boy under three years old who had a stem cell transplant for SCID, so the T cells may come from the graft donor. The starting material was PBMCs, mostly from graft donor cells, obtained 360 days after TCRalphabeta/CD19-depleted stem cell transplant. For the CDR3, the DNA is TGCGCCAGCAGCCGCGGGGGGAACTCCTACGAGCAGTACTTC. Residues: CASSRGGNSYEQYF.